This TCR beta chain was identified in a study of blood T cell repertoires in COVID-19. Study information: COVID-19 samples collected from the United States, Italy and Spain covered acute and convalescent phases. Sources were T cells, B-cell-depleted T cells, or PBMCs; the material itself was cDNA or gDNA.

As handled by the study authors: Quantification of nucleated cells was approximated via reference gene primer amplification. Generated by immunoSEQ multiplex PCR, the TCRdb table keeps only in-frame clones and is missing some. That table gives V, J and clone size, and the DNA gave D and trimming. This sample has 200,000 to 250,000 clones, with about 85% found just once. The CDR3 consists of 14 residues. CDR1 and CDR2 (germline): SNHLY, FYNNEI. The V gene lost 6 bases and the J gene lost 2 bases, with 12 bases spanning the gap. The TCR originated in a man aged 65 to 85 with acute or convalescent COVID-19. This chain joins TRBV2 and TRBJ2-3; D unresolved. Sequenced material: peripheral blood. CDR3 sequence: CASRGSPTTDTQYF. CDR3 DNA sequence: TGTGCCAGCAGAGGTAGCCCTACCACAGATACGCAGTATTTT.